What follows are 12 T cell receptor beta chains derived from one specimen sequenced in a study of T cell responses to AZD1222 COVID-19 vaccine. Assay used: immunoSEQ multiplex PCR; TCRdb lists only in-frame clones, some missing. The repertoire holds 85,000 or so clones, with approximately 86% as singletons. Sequencing used peripheral blood, obtained 28 days after the second AZD1222 dose. All receptors derive from an adult who received the AZD1222 COVID-19 vaccine.

The rearrangement joins TRBV2 to TRBJ2-1; 10 bases line up with TRBD2. The CDR3 is made up of 17 amino acids. CDR1 is SNHLY, CDR2 FYNNEI, per germline. Trimming took 0 bases from V and 3 from J; bases not matched to a gene: 5. CDR3 DNA: TGTGCCAGCAGTGAAGCGTGGCTAGCGGGAGACTACAATGAGCAGTTCTTC. Translated: CASSEAWLAGDYNEQFF.

This chain uses TRBV6-5 with TRBJ2-7; D perhaps matches TRBD1 (6 bases). Germline V lookup: CDR1 MNHEY, CDR2 SVGAGI. Deletions cut 4 bases from V and 2 bases from J, with 9 bases between. This CDR3 spans 13 amino acids. Here the CDR3 reads CASSSRQAYEQYF. CDR3 DNA sequence: TGTGCCAGCAGTTCCCGACAGGCCTACGAGCAGTACTTC.

The chain is built from TRBV3-1 (or the pseudogene TRBV3-2) and TRBJ1-3; perhaps TRBD1 as D (5 bases). CDR1 LGHDT and CDR2 YNNKEL come from the germline V gene (reference sequence). This CDR3 is built from 16 residues. The V end lost 2 bases, the J end lost 1 base, and 12 bases lay between the germline ends. CDR3 in amino acids: CASSQWGTGSGNTIYF. CDR3 sequence (DNA): TGTGCCAGCAGCCAATGGGGGACCGGGTCTGGAAACACCATATATTTT.

The chain has TRBV30 and TRBJ1-5, with D hard to call. The length of the CDR3 is 12 residues. Looked up from germline, CDR1 is GTSNPN and CDR2 is SVGIG (reference sequence). V was cut by 1 base and J by 7 bases, with 8 bases left in between. The CDR3 DNA follows: TGTGCCTGGAGTGGAGGAGGACAGCCCCAGCATTTT. Its protein product is CAWSGGGQPQHF.

V and J are TRBV7-2 and TRBJ1-6; D is possibly TRBD1 (6 bases). Deletions cut 4 bases from V and 0 bases from J, with 13 bases between. The CDR3 is 17 amino acids. CDR1 and CDR2 from the germline V gene are SGHTA and FQGNSA. CDR3 in DNA: TGTGCCAGCAGCTCCAGGGGCTCGGGCTCCTATAATTCACCCCTCCACTTT. Translation gives CASSSRGSGSYNSPLHF.

The V call is TRBV4-2, the J call TRBJ2-7, with 9 positions matching TRBD1. Unmatched junction bases numbered 4, after V lost 1 base and J lost 0 bases. CDR1 is LGHNA and CDR2 is YNFKEQ in the germline V gene. The CDR3 has 16 residues. CDR3 protein: CASSQAGTGTSYEQYF. As DNA, the CDR3 is TGTGCCAGCAGCCAAGCCGGGACAGGGACCTCCTACGAGCAGTACTTC.

The CDR3 sequence is CASSGGQGGNEQYF. The CDR3 nucleotides are TGCGCCAGCAGCGGAGGACAGGGTGGGAACGAGCAGTACTTC. The chain couples TRBV5-1 to TRBJ2-7; 8 positions agree with TRBD1. Trimming cost V 4 bases and J 5 bases; bases outside gene matches: 8. The CDR3 has 14 residues. Germline-derived CDR1 and CDR2 are SGHRS and YFSETQ.

This chain connects TRBV2 to TRBJ1-5, with TRBD1 identical over 11 bases. V gave up 6 bases and J gave up 6 bases; unmatched junction bases: 7. The CDR3 length is 15 residues. Germline V lookup: CDR1 SNHLY, CDR2 FYNNEI. The CDR3 nucleotides are TGTGCCAGCAGGGGGGGACAGGGGGTTAGTCAGCCCCAGCATTTT. It encodes CASRGGQGVSQPQHF. Based on the CDR3 plus reference TRBV2 and TRBJ1-5, the full variable domain is EPEVTQTPSHQVTQMGQEVILRCVPISNHLYFYWYRQILGQKVEFLVSFYNNEISEKSEIFDDQFSVERPDGSNFTLKIRSTKLEDSAMYFCASRGGQGVSQPQHFGDGTRLSIL.

The rearrangement links TRBV2 to TRBJ1-5; D might be TRBD1 (5 bases). Germline CDR1 and CDR2: SNHLY and FYNNEI. The CDR3 spans 15 residues. The V end lost 10 bases, the J end lost 6 bases, and 22 bases lay between the germline ends. The CDR3 loop is CATRLGRGAFQPQHF. The DNA for the CDR3 is TGTGCCACCCGGCTGGGACGGGGAGCATTTCAGCCCCAGCATTTT. Combining the CDR3 with reference TRBV2 and TRBJ1-5 gives the whole variable domain EPEVTQTPSHQVTQMGQEVILRCVPISNHLYFYWYRQILGQKVEFLVSFYNNEISEKSEIFDDQFSVERPDGSNFTLKIRSTKLEDSAMYFCATRLGRGAFQPQHFGDGTRLSIL.

The chain uses TRBV7-8 and TRBJ2-7; perhaps TRBD1 as D (6 bases). The CDR3 runs 13 residues. Germline values: CDR1 SGHVS, CDR2 FQNEAQ. V dropped 4 bases and J dropped 3 bases, with 10 bases sitting between them. The CDR3 reads CASSWKGDYEQYF. CDR3 coding DNA: TGTGCCAGCAGCTGGAAGGGGGACTACGAGCAGTACTTC. Supplemented by reference TRBV7-8 and TRBJ2-7, the full variable domain reads GAGVSQSPRYKVAKRGQDVALRCDPISGHVSLFWYQQALGQGPEFLTYFQNEAQLDKSGLPSDRFFAERPEGSVSTLKIQRTQQEDSAVYLCASSWKGDYEQYFGPGTRLTVT.

About this clone itself: At the DNA level, this CDR3 is encoded by other sequences in the same sample as well. The chain couples TRBV7-2 to TRBJ2-1; TRBD2 matches at 8 bases. V gave up 1 base and J gave up 4 bases; unmatched junction bases: 3. Germline assignment: CDR1 SGHTA and CDR2 FQGNSA. This CDR3 comprises 15 residues. CDR3 nucleotides: TGTGCCAGCAGCTTAGACACTAGCGGTTACAATGAGCAGTTCTTC. As protein: CASSLDTSGYNEQFF. Full variable domain (missing parts from reference TRBV7-2 and TRBJ2-1): GAGVSQSPSNKVTEKGKDVELRCDPISGHTALYWYRQSLGQGLEFLIYFQGNSAPDKSGLPSDRFSAERTGGSVSTLTIQRTQQEDSAVYLCASSLDTSGYNEQFFGPGTRLTVL.

The V call is TRBV2, the J call TRBJ2-1; D gene unclear. This CDR3 is built from 13 residues. Germline V CDR1 and CDR2: SNHLY, FYNNEI. The V and J ends lost 6 bases and 1 base respectively, with 7 bases between them. Written as DNA, the CDR3 is TGTGCCAGCAGCGTAAGATCCTACAATGAGCAGTTCTTC. Translation gives CASSVRSYNEQFF.